The 23 T cell receptor beta chains below all came from one sample that was sequenced in a study of beta chain features in type 1 diabetes. The sequenced template was cDNA made from the entire isolated RNA. TCRdb's table, derived via immunoSEQ multiplex PCR, lists solely in-frame clones and lacks some. The data contain 200,000 to 300,000 clones, about 70% of them seen just once; the ten biggest clones take up around 0.05%. The sequencing input was naive CD4+ T cells from blood. The origin of the receptors is a man between 25 and 39 years old in good health.

The V gene is TRBV29-1, the J gene TRBJ1-1, with D unresolved. V was clipped by 1 base and J by 10 bases, with 10 bases between them. Germline values: CDR1 SQVTM, CDR2 ANQGSEA. This CDR3 is 11 amino acids long. The CDR3: CSVEGVTGAFF. The CDR3 DNA reads TGCAGCGTTGAAGGGGTAACCGGAGCTTTCTTT. Filled out from reference TRBV29-1 and TRBJ1-1, the complete variable domain reads SAVISQKPSRDICQRGTSLTIQCQVDSQVTMMFWYRQQPGQSLTLIATANQGSEATYESGFVIDKFPISRPNLTFSTLTVSNMSPEDSSIYLCSVEGVTGAFFGQGTRLTVV.

The genes are TRBV23-1 and TRBJ2-5; the D gene is possibly TRBD2 (5 bases). TRBV23-1 is given ORF status, its function remaining uncertain. The V end lost 4 bases, the J end lost 5 bases, and 5 bases lay between the germline ends. The CDR3 covers 11 residues. CDR3 in amino acids: CASSRGETQYF. CDR3 DNA sequence: TGCGCCAGCAGTCGAGGGGAGACCCAGTACTTC.

Remarks on this clone: This CDR3 is also generated by other DNA sequences in the sample. V usage is TRBV7-9 and J usage is TRBJ2-5; no clear D gene. The CDR3 has 13 amino acids. V gave up 3 bases and J gave up 1 base, with 6 bases separating them. CDR1 is SEHNR and CDR2 is FQNEAQ in the germline V gene (reference sequence). The CDR3 region is CASSFRAQETQYF. CDR3 coding DNA: TGTGCCAGCAGCTTTCGGGCCCAAGAGACCCAGTACTTC.

The V call is TRBV29-1, the J call TRBJ1-4, with D uncertain. Germline V gene lookup returns CDR1 SQVTM and CDR2 ANQGSEA. The CDR3 has 13 amino acids. Trimming took 3 bases from V and 8 from J, leaving 13 bases between them. CDR3 sequence reads: CSVDTGIGEKLFF. The DNA for the CDR3 is TGCAGCGTTGATACTGGGATTGGGGAAAAACTGTTTTTT.

This rearrangement joins TRBV10-3 to TRBJ2-5, with no clear D. There are 12 residues in the CDR3. Germline V lookup: CDR1 ENHRY, CDR2 SYGVKD. Trimming removed 9 bases from V and 5 bases from J, with 13 bases in between. This CDR3 reads CAMGNEAETQYF. In DNA form, the CDR3 reads TGTGCCATGGGGAACGAGGCGGAGACCCAGTACTTC.

This clone was found a few times. The chain joins TRBV29-1 to TRBJ2-7; weak D call: TRBD1 (5 bases). The CDR3 runs 12 residues. Germline V CDR1 and CDR2: SQVTM, ANQGSEA. Trimming left V 7 bases short and J 3 bases short, with 13 bases between. The CDR3 protein is CSGITQGYEQYF. CDR3 coding DNA: TGCAGCGGCATCACGCAGGGCTACGAGCAGTACTTC.

This chain links TRBV7-9 with TRBJ2-3; no definite D call. Per the germline V gene, CDR1 is SEHNR and CDR2 is FQNEAQ (reference sequence). V lost 8 bases and J 6 bases, leaving 12 bases between the germline ends. This CDR3 has 12 amino acids. The CDR3 nucleotides read TGTGCCAGCGGCCTAATTGGGGATACGCAGTATTTT. Encoded protein: CASGLIGDTQYF.

V usage is TRBV7-2 and J usage is TRBJ2-7; 9 bases are shared with TRBD2. V was clipped by 1 base and J by 3 bases; unmatched bases: 4. Germline lookup yields CDR1 SGHTA and CDR2 FQGNSA. CDR3 length: 15 amino acids. The CDR3: CASSLVASGDYEQYF. The CDR3 bases are TGTGCCAGCAGCTTAGTGGCTAGCGGGGACTACGAGCAGTACTTC.

CDR3 loop: CASSLGWTVIPDTQYF. The CDR3 coding sequence is TGTGCCAGCAGCTTAGGTTGGACAGTTATCCCAGATACGCAGTATTTT. The gene calls are TRBV11-2 and TRBJ2-3; TRBD1 is a possible D gene (6 bases). Between the trimmed V and J ends, which lost 1 base and 4 bases, there was a span of 15 bases. The CDR3 is 16 amino acids. Germline values: CDR1 SGHAT, CDR2 FQNNGV.

This clone occurred a few times. CDR3 in amino acids: CASSVPTSGINNEQFF. The CDR3, as DNA: TGCGCCAGCAGCGTCCCGACTAGCGGAATTAACAATGAGCAGTTCTTC. The chain couples TRBV5-1 to TRBJ2-1; the match to TRBD2 covers 9 bases. The CDR3 extends over 16 amino acids. Germline CDR1 and CDR2: SGHRS and YFSETQ. V dropped 4 bases and J dropped 5; count of bases not matched to a gene: 10.

The rearrangement uses TRBV29-1 and TRBJ2-3; D is unresolved. Per germline, CDR1 SQVTM and CDR2 ANQGSEA. This CDR3 is 14 amino acids long. The V end lost 3 bases, the J end lost 4 bases, and 14 bases lay between the germline ends. The CDR3 protein is CSVELGKRADTQYF. DNA for the CDR3: TGCAGCGTTGAGTTGGGCAAACGCGCAGATACGCAGTATTTT.

This clone was observed a handful of times. CDR3 sequence reads: CAFRGVTEAFF. The CDR3 DNA reads TGTGCCTTTCGAGGGGTGACTGAAGCTTTCTTT. The rearrangement links TRBV30 to TRBJ1-1, with D perhaps matching TRBD1 (5 bases). The germline gives CDR1 GTSNPN, CDR2 SVGIG (reference sequence). The V end was cut by 7 bases, the J end by 5 bases, with 11 bases between. The CDR3 covers 11 residues.

The chain joins TRBV15 to TRBJ2-4; TRBD1 agrees at 8 bases. Unmatched junction bases numbered 4, after V lost 5 bases and J lost 4 bases. This CDR3 is built from 14 residues. Germline values: CDR1 LNHNV, CDR2 YYDKDF (reference sequence). CDR3 sequence: CATSLRTGKNIQYF. CDR3 nucleotide sequence: TGTGCCACCAGCTTACGGACAGGGAAAAACATTCAGTACTTC.

The gene calls are TRBV5-4 and TRBJ1-6; D ambiguous. Germline CDR1 SGHNT, CDR2 YYREEE (reference sequence). The CDR3 covers 11 residues. Deletions cut 0 bases from V and 17 bases from J, with 9 bases between. The CDR3 DNA reads as TGTGCCAGCAGCTTGGGCGGAGTAGTCCACTTT. Translation gives CASSLGGVVHF.

Points on this clone: Other nucleotide sequences from this sample produce the same CDR3. This chain joins TRBV9 and TRBJ1-1; D is ambiguous. The CDR3 runs 13 residues. Trimming pared 0 bases from V and 0 bases from J, leaving 3 bases between. Per germline, CDR1 SGDLS and CDR2 YYNGEE. The CDR3 coding sequence is TGTGCCAGCAGCGTAGATTTGAACACTGAAGCTTTCTTT. It is translated as CASSVDLNTEAFF.

This rearrangement joins TRBV29-1 to TRBJ2-1, with D tentatively TRBD1 (5 bases). Trimming removed 6 bases from V and 6 bases from J, with 12 bases in between. Germline CDR1 reads SQVTM; CDR2 reads ANQGSEA. The CDR3 spans 12 residues. The DNA for the CDR3 is TGCAGCGTAGCTACAGGTTCCAATGAGCAGTTCTTC. Protein sequence: CSVATGSNEQFF.

With respect to this clone: One junction end disagrees with the germline gene, perhaps due to a read error. J is TRBJ1-2 and V is TRBV30, with D unclear. The germline gives CDR1 GTSNPN, CDR2 SVGIG (reference sequence). The CDR3 loop spans 11 amino acids. This CDR3 reads CAWGPAEPLSF. CDR3 sequence (DNA): TGTGCCTGGGGCCCCGCGGAGCCACTATCCTTC. Together with reference TRBV30 and TRBJ1-2, the CDR3 gives the full variable domain: SQTIHQWPATLVQPVGSPLSLECTVEGTSNPNLYWYRQAAGRGLQLLFYSVGIGQISSEVPQNLSASRPQDRQFILSSKKLLLSDSGFYLCAWGPAEPLSFGSGTRLTVV.

V is TRBV29-1 and J is TRBJ2-1; TRBD1 matches 7 bases. This CDR3 region has 13 residues. The junction had 6 bases not matched to a gene; V was cut back by 6 bases and J by 4 bases. Per germline, CDR1 SQVTM and CDR2 ANQGSEA. CDR3 in amino acids: CSVERDSYNEQFF. The CDR3 nucleotides read TGCAGCGTAGAACGGGACAGTTACAATGAGCAGTTCTTC.

This chain uses TRBV7-9 with TRBJ2-3; 7 bases map to TRBD1. The V gene end was trimmed by 5 bases and the J gene end by 5 bases; junction bases not matched to a gene: 10. Germline V gene sequence: CDR1 SEHNR, CDR2 FQNEAQ (reference sequence). The CDR3 runs to 15 residues. Written as DNA, the CDR3 is TGTGCCAGCAGCACCCCGGACAGGATGGGAGATACGCAGTATTTT. Protein: CASSTPDRMGDTQYF.

The chain carries TRBV25-1 and TRBJ2-3; 8 bases agree with TRBD2. This CDR3 is built from 14 residues. V gave up 6 bases and J gave up 2 bases; unmatched junction bases: 4. CDR1 MGHDK and CDR2 SYGVNS come from the germline V gene. CDR3 nucleotide sequence: TGTGCCAGCAGAAGAGCGGGGGCCACAGATACGCAGTATTTT. Amino acids: CASRRAGATDTQYF. Full variable domain (remainder filled in from reference TRBV25-1 and TRBJ2-3): EADIYQTPRYLVIGTGKKITLECSQTMGHDKMYWYQQDPGMELHLIHYSYGVNSTEKGDLSSESTVSRIRTEHFPLTLESARPSHTSQYLCASRRAGATDTQYFGPGTRLTVL.

The V and J genes are TRBV25-1 and TRBJ2-3; tentative D call: TRBD2 (5 bases). Germline V gene lookup returns CDR1 MGHDK and CDR2 SYGVNS. The CDR3 is 13 amino acids. V lost 4 bases to trimming and J lost 3 bases, with 8 bases between them. In DNA, the CDR3 is TGTGCCAGCAGTGTTACGGGGACAGATACGCAGTATTTT. This translates into CASSVTGTDTQYF.

DNA of the CDR3: TGTGCCAGCACCCGGGGGAGCAATCAGCCCCAGCATTTT. Translated: CASTRGSNQPQHF. The rearrangement uses TRBV13 and TRBJ1-5; maybe TRBD1 (5 bases). CDR3 length: 13 amino acids. V was cut by 7 bases and J by 1 base, with 8 bases left in between. Germline V lookup: CDR1 PRHDT, CDR2 FYEKMQ (reference sequence).

The V and J genes are TRBV10-3 and TRBJ2-7, with TRBD1 identical over 10 bases. CDR1 and CDR2 from the germline V gene are ENHRY and SYGVKD. The CDR3 loop spans 14 amino acids. J lost 6 bases, V lost 5 bases, and 7 bases had no gene match. CDR3 coding DNA: TGTGCCATCAGTACGGGACAGGGGTTGGGCGAGCAGTACTTC. It translates to CAISTGQGLGEQYF.